Only a few counts were recorded for the clone carrying this T cell receptor (beta chain). Its antigen is not identified. Using its own MiXCR run on the reads, TCRdb lists one record per CDR3 protein. Of 300,000 or so distinct CDR3 sequences in the sample, roughly 24% were seen once. The data are from a study of T cell repertoires in cytomegalovirus infection. The overall study: CMV infection together with matching HLA type was indicated by public TCR beta signatures.

Study-level results: Public TCR beta family frequency separated CMV-and-HLA carriers, including in an independent cohort. The ex vivo response was dominated by HLA-C-restricted CMV-specific TCR beta clonotypes.

This TCR was recovered from a human donor in good health (CMV status not recorded). Some clones in this sample may be carry-over from other donors' samples. The specimen sequenced was PBMCs.

This chain's CDR3 is CASREPGQGADEQYF. CDR3 nucleotides: TGTGCCAGCAGGGAACCGGGACAGGGGGCAGACGAGCAGTACTTC. This chain joins TRBV6-5 and TRBJ2-7, with 12 bases identical to TRBD1. J gave up 5 bases and V 6 bases, and 8 bases lay outside the gene matches. From germline, CDR1 is MNHEY and CDR2 SVGAGI. The CDR3 length is 15 residues.